The clone carrying this T cell receptor beta chain was detected ten times or more. Per germline, CDR1 LNHNV and CDR2 YYDKDF (reference sequence). The CDR3 loop spans 16 amino acids. V lost 0 bases and J 4 bases, leaving 15 bases between the germline ends. TCRdb redid the calling of the 5' RACE reads with MiXCR, one entry per CDR3 protein. This sample has more than 90,000 distinct CDR3 sequences, with about 13% found just once. The sample belongs to a study of early T cells in non-severe SARS-CoV-2 infection. This chain joins TRBV15 and TRBJ1-1; D remains unclear. The TCR sequence derives from an adult who was a healthcare worker with PCR-confirmed SARS-CoV-2 infection or an uninfected control (not recorded which). The sequenced material came from whole blood. CDR3 sequence (DNA): TGTGCCACCAGCAGAGATAGGCGGGAACCGGTCACTGAAGCTTTCTTT. Its translation: CATSRDRREPVTEAFF.